This entry describes one T cell receptor (beta chain). The antigen this receptor binds is unknown. Nothing much larger sits one base from this clone, and base qualities are not available. This sample was included in a study of cytomegalovirus exposure and HLA in healthy donors (dated by TCRdb to 2017 to 2019). The study in broad terms: In an earlier analysis of some 550 of the donors, about 260 Gb of sequence data and about 110 million unique TCR beta sequences from 180 million or so T cells were reported. An early release that covered fewer than 750 HLA-typed donors contained approximately 290 gigabases of sequencing data and tens of millions of unique TCR sequences. Of the 398 genotyped donors, 65% to 90% fell in the genetic ancestry cluster associated with self-reported Caucasian donors. The aim of the study was to test whether cataloging public T cell receptors could identify signatures of past pathogen exposure. The T cell repertoires of some 700 subjects were profiled by immunosequencing and related to cytomegalovirus serostatus. In addition to the first cohort of 666 subjects, a separate validation cohort of around 110 different subjects was used. High-throughput TCR immunosequencing, statistical association of individual TCRs with disease status, and machine learning were combined to predict cytomegalovirus infection status. In a later analysis, previously published TCR beta repertoires from more than 500 donors were re-analyzed and high-resolution HLA genotyping was added so that TCR occurrence patterns could be studied. In the later analysis, no new phenotypic data were used to find candidate immune exposures; instead, reliance was placed on TCR beta sequences and their occurrence across donors. An earlier analysis of several hundred of the donors used high-throughput TCR beta sequencing to judge whether each TCR beta V gene segment behaved as functional or pseudogenic. Donor age, sex, ethnicity and CMV serostatus were collected together with the repertoire data. In a later genetic analysis, genome-wide SNP genotypes for about 65% of the roughly 700 donors were used, and that subset was treated as a discovery cohort. All discovery cohort repertoires had been generated on a single sequencing platform. HLA typing included class I and class II loci at four-digit resolution. Typing coverage varied by locus: about 620-640 donors for A, B, C, DRB1 and DQB1; around 560 for DQA1; over 600 for DPA1; fewer than 480 for DPB1. Several DR-DQ haplotypes were treated as single units for association and clustering because of strong linkage in the cohort. On average, about 200,000 unique TCR beta nucleotide sequences were sequenced per donor among several hundred genotyped donors of the cohort, with roughly 18% of those sequences being non-productive. Paper-wide results and their limitations: While some public TCRs were present in many individuals, most TCR sequences turned up only very rarely across donors. Because counts were too low, under 20 rarely observed V segments, including chromosome 9 orphons, were left out of the earlier analysis of 587 of the donors. In a later analysis, most CMV-associated TCR beta chains were found to appear HLA-restricted, with HLA associations seemingly driven largely by CMV exposure. In a later analysis, HLA-associated TCR beta chains were found to be more clonally expanded and to have lower generation probabilities than equally common non-associated chains. A few of the identified cytomegalovirus-associated TCR beta chains were confirmed in vitro to be specific for cytomegalovirus antigens. Because the 87-base-pair reads could not distinguish some IMGT-functional V segments, including TRBV6-2 and TRBV6-3, those segments were excluded. In a later analysis, the rate of TCR association differed among HLA loci, with DRB1 alleles having the most associated TCRs and HLA-C alleles having the fewest. Strong co-occurrence of HLA alleles, especially DR and DQ, made assigning TCR associations to individual alleles difficult. The classifier was reported to diagnose cytomegalovirus status with high specificity and sensitivity in both the original cohort and the validation cohort. Because some donors lacked HLA typing at each locus, the association tests relied only on the typed subset. A cluster of highly shared sequence variants was judged likely to be a technical artifact of the sequencing pipeline. In the study, some 180 TCR beta chains were listed as associated with cytomegalovirus. The authors suggested that the approach could potentially be extended to other disease states and immunological phenotypes. Immune exposure information for the cohort was limited to CMV serostatus. A further reported finding was that TCR beta sequences accurately predicted the HLA-A and HLA-B alleles for most subjects in the first cohort. At a false discovery rate of 0.05, a later analysis linked 15,000 to 20,000 TCR beta sequences to specific HLA alleles. Several of the top co-occurrence clusters appeared to be linked to parvovirus B19, influenza, CMV and Epstein-Barr virus, according to a later analysis. In a later genetic analysis, a missense DCLRE1C variant was associated with V-gene and J-gene trimming of TCR beta chains, and the association was replicated in an independent cohort. Linkage disequilibrium might explain the correlated functional status among segregating V segments, but an unknown experimental factor could not be excluded. Presence/absence analyses assumed roughly uniform sequencing depth across donors, an assumption that may not hold. This cohort had only TCR beta chains sequenced, and the lack of alpha or paired-chain data limited which features could be detected. A later genetic analysis reported fewer N-insertions in productive TCRs among donors in an Asian-associated ancestry cluster than the roughly 700-donor mean. In an earlier analysis of around 600 of the donors, most TCR beta V segments appeared in productive rearrangements about 87% or about 30% of the time, broadly matching IMGT annotations.

V loses 3 bases of germline sequence and J loses 4 bases, and the interval between the two ends is 20 bases. Taken from cysteine to phenylalanine, the CDR3 has 17 residues. Just CDR3 DNA is preserved here, 51 bases in frame from base 1. According to the germline V gene (reference sequence), CDR1 reads LNHDA and CDR2 reads SQIVND. The method was the immunoSEQ multiplex PCR assay. The multiplex PCR relied on a mix of 60 forward primers for TCR Vbeta segments and 13 reverse primers for TCR Jbeta segments. The CDR3 region of rearranged TCR beta genes was amplified from genomic DNA by a multiplex PCR assay. Amplified TCR beta libraries were sequenced as 87-base-pair reads on the Illumina HiSeq System. On the study's bioinformatics: In a later analysis, tens of millions of unique TCR beta chains were counted across the roughly 700 repertoires, and approximately 9.9 million of these chains were shared by at least two donors. Raw reads were error-corrected and collapsed into unique sequences by a nearest-neighbor algorithm in which closely related sequences were merged to remove PCR and sequencing errors. To assign V, D and J gene segments, CDR3 sequences were aligned to IMGT reference sequences. For a sequence to be retained, a match of at least six nucleotides to both a V gene segment and a J gene segment was required. Rearrangements were classified as productive when the CDR3 lacked stop codons and remained in frame with V and J, and all other rearrangements were classified as non-productive. Following IMGT convention, CDR3 was defined as the stretch from the second conserved V-encoded cysteine up to the conserved J-encoded phenylalanine. The earlier analysis of 500 to 650 of the donors excluded any sequence lacking an unambiguous match to a single V gene segment. An earlier analysis of several hundred of the donors called V segments functional above 56.7% productive rearrangements and segregating when the between-donor standard deviation exceeded 5%. To diagnose cytomegalovirus status from the catalog of TCR beta chain sequences, a statistical classification framework was built. A later analysis assigned V and J genes by comparing TCR nucleotide sequences with IMGT/GENE-DB human TR gene sequences. In a later analysis, CDR3 sequences and most-parsimonious VDJ recombination scenarios were assigned using the TCRdist pipeline. A later analysis defined each TCR beta chain by its CDR3 amino acid sequence plus V-gene family, and excluded reads lacking a unique V-gene family. A later analysis removed 600 or so highly shared, low-generation-probability nucleotide sequences to deal with suspected cross-contamination and a sequencing artifact. In a later analysis, a clonal expansion index for each public chain was calculated from normalized within-repertoire ranks of inferred template counts. Generation probabilities in a later analysis came from a VDJ recombination model fitted to out-of-frame rearrangements, and those results were checked against IGoR. In a later analysis, TCR-TCR, TCR-HLA and TCR-CMV co-occurrence was scored with hypergeometric tests, and a repertoire-size bias correction was applied to TCR pairs. In a later analysis, false discovery rates were estimated by permuting HLA or CMV assignments 20 times. In a later analysis, co-occurring TCRs were grouped using DBSCAN, with TCRdist sequence similarity added in when clustering inside HLA-allele-positive subsets. For co-occurrence clustering, repertoires with fewer than 30,000 or more than 120,000 public chains were excluded, along with about five repertoires with anomalous nucleotide sharing. The clones in this table, taken by TCRdb from immuneACCESS, are in-frame only. Not every clone is retained; where verified, under half of the shortfall comes from an unresolved V gene, and the cause of the rest is unknown. V, J and clone size derive from that table, while D and trimming were established from the DNA sequence. The sample yields more than 80,000 clones; approximately 64% were counted once. The ten largest clones capture around 3.5% of the sample.

The cohort consisted of 650 to 850 healthy bone marrow donors. Cohort members were all nominally healthy when sampled, although unrecorded immune exposures were likely present. The donor was CMV seronegative and was included in the group of under 450 seronegative cohort members. A peripheral blood sample was provided by each donor, and peripheral blood mononuclear cells were used for TCR beta sequencing. Genomic DNA was extracted from the blood cell samples with the Qiagen DNeasy Blood Extraction Kit. The origin of this receptor is a man in his 60s in good health and CMV-seronegative. Material: PBMCs. The chain is made from TRBV19 and TRBJ2-3; possibly the D gene is TRBD1, per 6 matching bases. The CDR3 region has the sequence CASSISLTGPGPDTQYF. In nucleotide form, the sequence is TGTGCCAGTAGTATCTCCCTAACAGGGCCCGGCCCAGATACGCAGTATTTT.